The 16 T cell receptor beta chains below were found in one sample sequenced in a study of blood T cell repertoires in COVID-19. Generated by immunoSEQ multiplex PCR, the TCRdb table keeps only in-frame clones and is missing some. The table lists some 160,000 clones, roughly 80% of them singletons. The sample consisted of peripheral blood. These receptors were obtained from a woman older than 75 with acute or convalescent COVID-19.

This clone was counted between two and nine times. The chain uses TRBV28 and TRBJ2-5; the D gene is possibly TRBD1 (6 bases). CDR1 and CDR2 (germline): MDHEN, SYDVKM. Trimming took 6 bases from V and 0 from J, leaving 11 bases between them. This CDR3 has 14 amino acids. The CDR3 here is CASRGTGYQETQYF. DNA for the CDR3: TGTGCCAGCAGGGGAACAGGGTACCAAGAGACCCAGTACTTC. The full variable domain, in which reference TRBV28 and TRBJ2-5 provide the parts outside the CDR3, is DVKVTQSSRYLVKRTGEKVFLECVQDMDHENMFWYRQDPGLGLRLIYFSYDVKMKEKGDIPEGYSVSREKKERFSLILESASTNQTSMYLCASRGTGYQETQYFGPGTRLLVL.

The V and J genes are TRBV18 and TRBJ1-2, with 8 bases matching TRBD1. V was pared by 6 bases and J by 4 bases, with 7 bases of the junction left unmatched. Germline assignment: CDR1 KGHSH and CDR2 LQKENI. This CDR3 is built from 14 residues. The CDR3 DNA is TGTGCCAGCTCCCCCGGACAGGGCGGCTATGGCTACACCTTC. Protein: CASSPGQGGYGYTF. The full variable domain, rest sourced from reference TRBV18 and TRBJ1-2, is NAGVMQNPRHLVRRRGQEARLRCSPMKGHSHVYWYRQLPEEGLKFMVYLQKENIIDESGMPKERFSAEFPKEGPSILRIQQVVRGDSAAYFCASSPGQGGYGYTFGSGTRLTVV.

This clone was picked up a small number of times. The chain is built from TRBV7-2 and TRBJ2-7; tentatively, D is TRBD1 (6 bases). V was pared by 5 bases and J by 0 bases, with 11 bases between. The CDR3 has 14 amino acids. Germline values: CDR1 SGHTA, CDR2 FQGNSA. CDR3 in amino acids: CASSPDRSSYEQYF. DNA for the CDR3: TGTGCCAGCAGCCCCGACAGGAGCTCCTACGAGCAGTACTTC.

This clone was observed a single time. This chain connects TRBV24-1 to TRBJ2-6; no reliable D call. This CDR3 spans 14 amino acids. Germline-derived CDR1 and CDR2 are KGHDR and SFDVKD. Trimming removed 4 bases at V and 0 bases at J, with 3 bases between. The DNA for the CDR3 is TGTGCCACCAGTGAGAGCTCTGGGGCCAACGTCCTGACTTTC. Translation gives CATSESSGANVLTF.

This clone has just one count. The CDR3 nucleotides read TGTGCCTGGAGGGGGCAGAACACCGGGGAGCTGTTTTTT. Amino acids: CAWRGQNTGELFF. The V call is TRBV30, the J call TRBJ2-2; D is possibly TRBD1 (5 bases). This CDR3 comprises 13 residues. The V gene lost 3 bases and the J gene lost 1 base, with 6 bases spanning the gap. The germline V gene encodes CDR1 GTSNPN and CDR2 SVGIG (reference sequence).

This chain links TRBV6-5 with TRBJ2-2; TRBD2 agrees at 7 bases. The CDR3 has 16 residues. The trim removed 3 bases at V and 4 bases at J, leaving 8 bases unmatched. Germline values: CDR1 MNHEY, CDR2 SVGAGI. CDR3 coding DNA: TGTGCCAGCAGTTATCAGGCGGGAGCGGGCACCGGGGAGCTGTTTTTT. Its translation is CASSYQAGAGTGELFF.

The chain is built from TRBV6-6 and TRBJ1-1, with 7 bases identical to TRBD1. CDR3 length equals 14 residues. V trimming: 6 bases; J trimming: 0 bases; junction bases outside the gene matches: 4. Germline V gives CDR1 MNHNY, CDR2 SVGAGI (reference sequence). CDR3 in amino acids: CASREDRMNTEAFF. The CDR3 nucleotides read TGTGCCAGCAGAGAGGACAGGATGAACACTGAAGCTTTCTTT.

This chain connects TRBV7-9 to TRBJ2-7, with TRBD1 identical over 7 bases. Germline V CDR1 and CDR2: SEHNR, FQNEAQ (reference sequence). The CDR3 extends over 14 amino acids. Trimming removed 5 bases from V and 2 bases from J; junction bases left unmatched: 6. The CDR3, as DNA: TGTGCCAGCAGCGCGACAGGGCGGACCTACGAGCAGTACTTC. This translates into CASSATGRTYEQYF.

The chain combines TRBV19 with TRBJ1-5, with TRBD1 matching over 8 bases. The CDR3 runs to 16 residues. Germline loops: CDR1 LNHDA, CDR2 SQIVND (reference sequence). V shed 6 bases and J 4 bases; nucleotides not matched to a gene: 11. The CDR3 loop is CASSRTGTVRNQPQHF. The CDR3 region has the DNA TGTGCCAGTAGCCGGACAGGGACGGTAAGAAATCAGCCCCAGCATTTT. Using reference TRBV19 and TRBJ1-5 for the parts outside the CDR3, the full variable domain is DGGITQSPKYLFRKEGQNVTLSCEQNLNHDAMYWYRQDPGQGLRLIYYSQIVNDFQKGDIAEGYSVSREKKESFPLTVTSAQKNPTAFYLCASSRTGTVRNQPQHFGDGTRLSIL.

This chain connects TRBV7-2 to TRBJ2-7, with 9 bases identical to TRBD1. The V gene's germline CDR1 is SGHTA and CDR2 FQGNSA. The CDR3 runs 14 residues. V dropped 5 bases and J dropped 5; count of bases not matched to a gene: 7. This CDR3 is CASSLQGAANEQYF. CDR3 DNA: TGTGCCAGCAGCCTACAGGGGGCTGCCAACGAGCAGTACTTC.

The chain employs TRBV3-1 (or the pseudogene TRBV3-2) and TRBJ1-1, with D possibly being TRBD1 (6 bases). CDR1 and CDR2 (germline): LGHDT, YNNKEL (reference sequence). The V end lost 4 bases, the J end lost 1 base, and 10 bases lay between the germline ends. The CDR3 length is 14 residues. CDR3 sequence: CASSPRTANTEAFF. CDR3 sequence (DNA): TGTGCCAGCAGCCCCCGGACAGCGAACACTGAAGCTTTCTTT.

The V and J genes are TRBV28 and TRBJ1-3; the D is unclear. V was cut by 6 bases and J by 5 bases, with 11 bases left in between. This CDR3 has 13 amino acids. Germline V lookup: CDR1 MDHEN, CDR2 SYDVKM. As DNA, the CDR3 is TGTGCCAGCAGCGAGGAATTCAGAAACACCATATATTTT. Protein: CASSEEFRNTIYF.

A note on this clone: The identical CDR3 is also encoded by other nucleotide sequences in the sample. The DNA for the CDR3 is TGCGCCAGCAGCCAAGGACAGGGCCATCAGCCCCAGCATTTT. This sequence encodes CASSQGQGHQPQHF. The chain is built from TRBV4-1 and TRBJ1-5; 7 bases match TRBD1. V gave up 1 base and J gave up 5 bases; unmatched junction bases: 2. The CDR3 has 14 residues. CDR1 is MGHRA and CDR2 is YSYEKL in the germline V gene.

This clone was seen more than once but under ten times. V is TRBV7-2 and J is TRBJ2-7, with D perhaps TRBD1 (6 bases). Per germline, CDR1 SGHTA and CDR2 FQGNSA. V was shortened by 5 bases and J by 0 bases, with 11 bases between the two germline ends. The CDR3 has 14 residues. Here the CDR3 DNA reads TGTGCCAGCAGCGCCAACAGGGCCTCCTACGAGCAGTACTTC. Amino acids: CASSANRASYEQYF. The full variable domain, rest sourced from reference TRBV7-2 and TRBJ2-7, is GAGVSQSPSNKVTEKGKDVELRCDPISGHTALYWYRQSLGQGLEFLIYFQGNSAPDKSGLPSDRFSAERTGGSVSTLTIQRTQQEDSAVYLCASSANRASYEQYFGPGTRLTVT.

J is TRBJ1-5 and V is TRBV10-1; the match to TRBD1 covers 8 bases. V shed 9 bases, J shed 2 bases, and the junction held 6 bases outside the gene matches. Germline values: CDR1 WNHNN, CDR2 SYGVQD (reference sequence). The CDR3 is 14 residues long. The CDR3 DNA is TGCGCCAGAAGAGACAGGGGAGGCAATCAGCCCCAGCATTTT. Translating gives CARRDRGGNQPQHF.

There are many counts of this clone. The CDR3 loop is CASSQDLSSYEQYF. The CDR3 bases are TGTGCCAGCAGCCAAGATCTAAGCTCCTACGAGCAGTACTTC. The genes are TRBV3-1 (or the pseudogene TRBV3-2) and TRBJ2-7; no definite D call. The V gene lost 0 bases and the J gene lost 0 bases, with 6 bases spanning the gap. This CDR3 has 14 amino acids. CDR1 LGHDT and CDR2 YNNKEL come from the germline V gene (reference sequence).